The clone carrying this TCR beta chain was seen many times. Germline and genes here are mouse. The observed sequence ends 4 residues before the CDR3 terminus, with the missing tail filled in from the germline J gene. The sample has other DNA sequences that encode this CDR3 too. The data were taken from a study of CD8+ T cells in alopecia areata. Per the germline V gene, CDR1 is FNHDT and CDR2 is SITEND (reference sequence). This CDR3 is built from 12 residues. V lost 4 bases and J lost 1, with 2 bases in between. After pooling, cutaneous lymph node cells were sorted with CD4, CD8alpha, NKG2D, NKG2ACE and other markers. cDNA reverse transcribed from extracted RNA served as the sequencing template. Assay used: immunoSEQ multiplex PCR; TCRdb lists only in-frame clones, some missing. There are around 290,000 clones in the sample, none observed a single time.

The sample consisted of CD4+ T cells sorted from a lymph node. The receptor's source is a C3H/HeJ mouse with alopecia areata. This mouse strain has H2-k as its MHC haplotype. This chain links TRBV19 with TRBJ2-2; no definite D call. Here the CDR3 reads CASSLNTGQLYF. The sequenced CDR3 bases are TGTGCCAGCAGTCTAAACACCGGG.